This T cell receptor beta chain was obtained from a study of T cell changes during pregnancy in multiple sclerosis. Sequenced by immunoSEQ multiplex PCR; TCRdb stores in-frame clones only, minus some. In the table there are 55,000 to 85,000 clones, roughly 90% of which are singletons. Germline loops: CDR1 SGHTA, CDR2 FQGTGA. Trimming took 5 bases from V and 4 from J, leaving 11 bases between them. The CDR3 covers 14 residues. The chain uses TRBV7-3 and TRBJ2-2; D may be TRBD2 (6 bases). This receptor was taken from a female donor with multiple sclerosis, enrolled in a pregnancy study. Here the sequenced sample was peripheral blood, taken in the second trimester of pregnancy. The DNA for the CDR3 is TGTGCCAGCAGCCTTGCCGGGAGCACCGGGGAGCTGTTTTTT. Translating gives CASSLAGSTGELFF.